The 14 T cell receptor beta chains in this list originate from one sample, sequenced in a study of T-cell memory formation after mild COVID-19. MiXCR was run by TCRdb on the 5' RACE reads, yielding one entry per CDR3 protein. The sample yields about 110,000 distinct CDR3 sequences, roughly a sixth seen once. What was sequenced was PBMCs or a T cell subset sorted from them (not recorded which). Receptor source: a man younger than 35 who had mild COVID-19 (a few samples of this study predate the infection). Cell type and time point are not known.

The chain joins TRBV6-2 or TRBV6-3 to TRBJ2-7; D gene unclear. The V gene's germline CDR1 is MNHEY and CDR2 SVGEGT. V was clipped by 2 bases and J by 4 bases, with 6 bases between them. The CDR3 runs to 12 residues. The CDR3 DNA reads as TGTGCCAGCAGTTACGGTTTATACGAGCAGTACTTC. Amino acid sequence: CASSYGLYEQYF.

CDR3 DNA sequence: TGCAGTGCTCGAGGCGGGGGGCCCCACATGGCCAATGAGCAGTTCTTC. It yields the protein CSARGGGPHMANEQFF. The gene calls are TRBV20-1 and TRBJ2-1; 8 nucleotides agree with TRBD2. The CDR3 is 16 amino acids. V gave up 5 bases and J gave up 6 bases; unmatched junction bases: 15. Germline V gene sequence: CDR1 DFQATT, CDR2 SNEGSKA (reference sequence).

This clonotype was seen more than once but under ten times. The CDR3 sequence is CASSPNPSAGYFSGANVLTF. CDR3 coding DNA: TGTGCCAGCAGCCCCAACCCCTCAGCGGGCTATTTCTCTGGGGCCAACGTCCTGACTTTC. The gene calls are TRBV3-1 and TRBJ2-6, with a weak D call TRBD2 (6 bases). Trimming stripped 4 bases from V and 0 bases from J, with 22 bases between. The germline V gene has CDR1 LGHDT and CDR2 YNNKEL (reference sequence). This CDR3 spans 20 amino acids.

The chain is built from TRBV4-2 and TRBJ2-2, with a possible D match to TRBD2 (6 bases). CDR3 length: 16 residues. V gave up 1 base and J gave up 6 bases, with 15 bases separating them. Germline loops: CDR1 LGHNA, CDR2 YNFKEQ. CDR3: CASSQVAGRGAGELFF. The DNA of the CDR3 is TGTGCCAGCAGCCAAGTTGCGGGGCGCGGGGCCGGGGAGCTGTTTTTT.

The chain has TRBV6-5 and TRBJ2-1; 8 bases match TRBD1. Germline trimming cut 4 bases from V and 3 bases from J; bases unmatched to any gene: 5. In germline, CDR1 is MNHEY, CDR2 SVGAGI. CDR3 size: 15 residues. CDR3 DNA: TGTGCCAGCAGTTTCTCCGGGACAGGCTACAATGAGCAGTTCTTC. Translated, it gives CASSFSGTGYNEQFF.

DNA for the CDR3: TGTGCCATCAGTGGTCAAATCTCTGGGGCCAACGTCCTGACTTTC. Translated, it gives CAISGQISGANVLTF. The chain employs TRBV10-3 and TRBJ2-6, with no clear D. From germline, CDR1 is ENHRY and CDR2 SYGVKD. The CDR3 extends over 15 amino acids. Trimming took 4 bases from V and 0 from J, leaving 7 bases between them.

The CDR3 DNA follows: TGCAGTGCTACCGGGACAGGGGACCCAGATACGCAGTATTTT. It translates to CSATGTGDPDTQYF. The chain recombines TRBV20-1 with TRBJ2-3, with 10 bases aligning to TRBD1. The V gene's germline CDR1 is DFQATT and CDR2 SNEGSKA (reference sequence). The CDR3 is 14 residues long. With 4 bases clipped from V and 4 bases from J, the junction kept 5 bases outside the gene matches.

This clonotype turned up a few times. The V gene is TRBV12-3 or TRBV12-4, the J gene TRBJ2-7; TRBD1 matches at 9 bases. This CDR3 region has 15 residues. The V segment lost 6 bases and the J segment 7 bases; nucleotides outside the gene matches: 13. The CDR3 DNA reads TGTGCCAGCAGACAGACCCGGGACAGGGTTCGGGAGCAGTACGTC. Its translation is CASRQTRDRVREQYV.

This chain uses TRBV6-2 or TRBV6-3 with TRBJ2-3; 9 bases align to TRBD2. Unmatched junction bases numbered 9, after V lost 4 bases and J lost 1 base. Germline CDR1 MNHEY, CDR2 SVGEGT. CDR3 length: 17 amino acids. CDR3 nucleotides: TGTGCCAGCAGTTCAAGGCGGGGGGGCCAGGGCACAGATACGCAGTATTTT. Protein: CASSSRRGGQGTDTQYF.

This clonotype was picked up a small number of times. The gene calls are TRBV19 and TRBJ2-3, with D perhaps TRBD2 (7 bases). This CDR3 is 16 amino acids long. With 1 base removed from V and 3 bases from J, the gap between germline ends came to 14 bases. Germline CDR1 and CDR2: LNHDA and SQIVND (reference sequence). The CDR3 sequence: CASSIVAGARTDTQYF. In DNA form, the CDR3 reads TGTGCCAGTAGTATAGTGGCGGGGGCGAGAACAGATACGCAGTATTTT.

The chain carries TRBV30 and TRBJ1-1, with a possible D match to TRBD1 (6 bases). The ends were cut back, 8 bases at V and 3 bases at J, with 16 bases in the middle. The CDR3 has 13 residues. Germline V CDR1 and CDR2: GTSNPN, SVGIG (reference sequence). CDR3 in amino acids: CAVQGRGDTEAFF. The CDR3 coding sequence is TGTGCCGTACAGGGTCGGGGGGACACTGAAGCTTTCTTT.

This chain links TRBV6-2 or TRBV6-3 with TRBJ1-1; D remains unclear. Trimming pared 7 bases from V and 4 bases from J, leaving 13 bases between. The CDR3 has 13 amino acids. Germline CDR1 is MNHEY and CDR2 is SVGEGT. The CDR3 loop is CASTGNWGTEAFF. CDR3 bases: TGTGCCAGCACCGGAAATTGGGGCACTGAAGCTTTCTTT.

The chain joins TRBV6-6 to TRBJ2-2; TRBD1 is a possible D gene (6 bases). The germline V gene has CDR1 MNHNY and CDR2 SVGAGI (reference sequence). The CDR3 contains 14 residues. Trimming left V 6 bases short and J 4 bases short, with 12 bases between. DNA of the CDR3: TGTGCCAGCAGACCCACAGGGAGCACCGGGGAGCTGTTTTTT. Its protein product is CASRPTGSTGELFF.

The chain has TRBV6-6 and TRBJ2-3; 11 positions agree with TRBD2. Per the germline V gene, CDR1 is MNHNY and CDR2 is SVGAGI (reference sequence). The CDR3 totals 15 residues. V dropped 5 bases and J dropped 1; count of bases not matched to a gene: 2. In DNA form, the CDR3 reads TGTGCCAGCAGTAGACTAGCGGGGCGCACAGATACGCAGTATTTT. It specifies CASSRLAGRTDTQYF.